This T cell receptor (beta chain) is from a study of T cell repertoires in cytomegalovirus infection. For the study at large: Use of recently identified HLA-C-restricted and well-studied HLA-B-restricted CMV epitopes was part of the study. Signatures in public TCR beta sequences pointed to both CMV infection and matching HLA type.

In its sample, this clonotype was seen once. The antigen is not known. TCRdb analysed the reads with MiXCR anew, one entry per CDR3 protein. The table lists about 110,000 distinct CDR3 sequences, 25% to 35% of them singletons, with about 81% in the top ten. Findings and caveats of the study: Cumulative public TCR beta family frequency identified carriers of CMV plus the relevant HLA.

The sequence was collected from a human donor in good health (CMV status not recorded). Some clones in this sample may be carry-over from other donors' samples. The sample in question was CD8+ T cells from cultured PBMCs, obtained from culture after CMV antigen stimulation.

The chain's CDR3 is CASSPNPTGGEQYF. CDR3 nucleotides: TGCGCCAGCAGCCCGAATCCGACAGGGGGTGAGCAGTACTTC. The J gene is TRBJ2-7, the V gene TRBV4-3; 9 bases line up with TRBD1. The CDR3 consists of 14 residues. V dropped 4 bases and J dropped 7; count of bases not matched to a gene: 8. Germline V gene sequence: CDR1 LGHNA, CDR2 YSLEER.